This T cell receptor (beta chain) was sequenced for a study of blood T cell repertoires in COVID-19. This CDR3 spans 13 amino acids. Germline V gives CDR1 WNHNN, CDR2 SYGVQD (reference sequence). V lost 4 bases to trimming and J lost 6 bases, with 13 bases between them. Here immunoSEQ multiplex PCR was the method, and the copy in TCRdb shows in-frame clones only, minus some. This sample carries roughly 400,000 clones, roughly 88% of them seen once, and the ten largest clones take less than 0.75%. The chain joins TRBV10-1 to TRBJ2-7; perhaps TRBD2 as D (5 bases). Sequenced material: PBMCs or T cells enriched from blood (not recorded which). The receptor was derived from a man between 18 and 29 years old who had recovered from COVID-19. Written as DNA, the CDR3 is TGCGCCAGCAGTGGGACTTTCGACTCCGAGCAGTACTTC. This translates into CASSGTFDSEQYF.